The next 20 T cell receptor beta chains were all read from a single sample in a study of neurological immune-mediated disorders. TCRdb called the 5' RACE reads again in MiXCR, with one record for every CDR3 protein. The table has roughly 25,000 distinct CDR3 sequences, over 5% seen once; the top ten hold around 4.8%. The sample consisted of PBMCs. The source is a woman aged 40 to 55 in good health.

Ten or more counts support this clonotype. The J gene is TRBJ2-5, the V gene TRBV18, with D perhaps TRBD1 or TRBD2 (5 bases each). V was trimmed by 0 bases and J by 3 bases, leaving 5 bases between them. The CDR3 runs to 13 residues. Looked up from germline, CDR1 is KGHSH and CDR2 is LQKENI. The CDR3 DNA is TGTGCCAGCTCACCACCGGGGGAAGAGACCCAGTACTTC. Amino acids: CASSPPGEETQYF. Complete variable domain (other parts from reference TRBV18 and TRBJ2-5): NAGVMQNPRHLVRRRGQEARLRCSPMKGHSHVYWYRQLPEEGLKFMVYLQKENIIDESGMPKERFSAEFPKEGPSILRIQQVVRGDSAAYFCASSPPGEETQYFGPGTRLLVL.

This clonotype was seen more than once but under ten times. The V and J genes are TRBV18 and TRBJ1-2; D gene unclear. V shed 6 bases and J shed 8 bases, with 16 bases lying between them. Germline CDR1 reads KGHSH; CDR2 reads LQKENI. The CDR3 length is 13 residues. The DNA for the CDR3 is TGTGCCAGCTCCCCATCGGACCGTAGCGGCTACACCTTC. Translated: CASSPSDRSGYTF.

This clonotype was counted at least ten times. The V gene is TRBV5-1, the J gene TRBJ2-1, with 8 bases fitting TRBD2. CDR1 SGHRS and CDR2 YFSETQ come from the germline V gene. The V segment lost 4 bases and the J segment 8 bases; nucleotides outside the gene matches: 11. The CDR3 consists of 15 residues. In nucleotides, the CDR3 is TGCGCCAGCAGCCCCCGGGTAGCGGGGTTGTATGAGCAGTTCTTC. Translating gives CASSPRVAGLYEQFF.

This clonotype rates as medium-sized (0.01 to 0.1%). CDR3 amino acids: CASTRDKSSDNEQFF. In DNA, the CDR3 is TGCGCCAGCACCAGGGACAAGTCGTCCGACAATGAGCAGTTCTTC. The chain employs TRBV5-1 and TRBJ2-1; TRBD1 might be the D (6 bases). This CDR3 comprises 15 residues. Germline V gene data show CDR1 as SGHRS and CDR2 as YFSETQ. V lost 6 bases to trimming and J lost 5 bases, with 18 bases between them.

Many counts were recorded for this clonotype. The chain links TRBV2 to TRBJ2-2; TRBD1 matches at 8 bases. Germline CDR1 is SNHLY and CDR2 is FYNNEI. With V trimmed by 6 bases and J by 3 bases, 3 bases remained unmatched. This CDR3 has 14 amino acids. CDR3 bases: TGTGCCAGCAGGACAGGGGAAGACACCGGGGAGCTGTTTTTT. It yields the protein CASRTGEDTGELFF.

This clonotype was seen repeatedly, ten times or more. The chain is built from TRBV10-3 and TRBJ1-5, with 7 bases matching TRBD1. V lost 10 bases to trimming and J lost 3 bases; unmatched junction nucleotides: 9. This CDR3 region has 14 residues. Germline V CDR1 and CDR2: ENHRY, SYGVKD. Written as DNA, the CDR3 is TGTGCCACCGGACAGGACAAATCCAATCAGCCCCAGCATTTT. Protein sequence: CATGQDKSNQPQHF.

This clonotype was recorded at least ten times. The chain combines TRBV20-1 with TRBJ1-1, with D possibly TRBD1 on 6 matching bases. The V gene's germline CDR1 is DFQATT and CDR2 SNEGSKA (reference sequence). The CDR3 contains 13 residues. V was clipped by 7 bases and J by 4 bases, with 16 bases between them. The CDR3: CSVTGGGSTEAFF. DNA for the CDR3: TGCAGTGTTACAGGAGGGGGGAGCACTGAAGCTTTCTTT.

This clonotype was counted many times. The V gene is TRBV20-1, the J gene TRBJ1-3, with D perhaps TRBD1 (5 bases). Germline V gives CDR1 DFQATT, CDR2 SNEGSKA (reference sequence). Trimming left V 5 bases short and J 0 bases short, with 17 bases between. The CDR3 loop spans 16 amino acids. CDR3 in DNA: TGCAGTGCTGATAACCGGGACGCAAGCTCTGGAAACACCATATATTTT. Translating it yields CSADNRDASSGNTIYF.

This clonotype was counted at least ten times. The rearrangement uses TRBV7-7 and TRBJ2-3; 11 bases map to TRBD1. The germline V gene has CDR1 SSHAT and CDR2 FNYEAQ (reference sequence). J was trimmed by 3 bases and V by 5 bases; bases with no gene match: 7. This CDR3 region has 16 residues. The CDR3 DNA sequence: TGTGCCAGCAGCCCGCGGACAGGGGGCAGGACAGATACGCAGTATTTT. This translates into CASSPRTGGRTDTQYF.

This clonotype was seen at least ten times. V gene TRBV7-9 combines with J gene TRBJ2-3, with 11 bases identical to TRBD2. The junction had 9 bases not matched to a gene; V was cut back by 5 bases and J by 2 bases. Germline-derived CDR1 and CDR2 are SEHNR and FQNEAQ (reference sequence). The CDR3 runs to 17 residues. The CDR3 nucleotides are TGTGCCAGCAGCACCGGGACTAGCGGTGTCCTCACAGATACGCAGTATTTT. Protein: CASSTGTSGVLTDTQYF.

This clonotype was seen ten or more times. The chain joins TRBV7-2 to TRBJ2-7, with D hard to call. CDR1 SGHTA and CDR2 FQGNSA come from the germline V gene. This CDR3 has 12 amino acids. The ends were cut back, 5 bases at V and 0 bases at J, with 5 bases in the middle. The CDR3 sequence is CASSQSSYEQYF. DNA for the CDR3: TGTGCCAGCAGCCAGAGCTCCTACGAGCAGTACTTC.

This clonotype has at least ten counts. CDR3 residues: CASTTTGNTEAFF. The CDR3 coding sequence is TGTGCCAGCACCACGACAGGGAACACTGAAGCTTTCTTT. This rearrangement joins TRBV28 to TRBJ1-1; D perhaps matches TRBD1 (6 bases). Germline V lookup: CDR1 MDHEN, CDR2 SYDVKM. CDR3 length: 13 residues. V shed 7 bases and J shed 1 base, with 10 bases lying between them.

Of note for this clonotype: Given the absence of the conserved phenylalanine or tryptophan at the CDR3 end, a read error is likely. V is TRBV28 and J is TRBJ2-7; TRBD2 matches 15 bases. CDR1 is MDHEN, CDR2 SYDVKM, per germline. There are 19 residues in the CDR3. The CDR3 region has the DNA TGTACCAGCAGTTTAGTTATACAAGGACTAGCGGGAGGGACCTACGAGCAGTACCTC. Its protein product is CTSSLVIQGLAGGTYEQYL.

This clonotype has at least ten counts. The CDR3 loop is CSARLSVSNQPQHF. CDR3 DNA sequence: TGCAGTGCTAGATTGTCAGTTAGCAATCAGCCCCAGCATTTT. The chain carries TRBV20-1 and TRBJ1-5; no clear D. CDR1 and CDR2 (germline): DFQATT, SNEGSKA (reference sequence). V gave up 2 bases and J gave up 0 bases, with 8 bases separating them. This CDR3 spans 14 amino acids.

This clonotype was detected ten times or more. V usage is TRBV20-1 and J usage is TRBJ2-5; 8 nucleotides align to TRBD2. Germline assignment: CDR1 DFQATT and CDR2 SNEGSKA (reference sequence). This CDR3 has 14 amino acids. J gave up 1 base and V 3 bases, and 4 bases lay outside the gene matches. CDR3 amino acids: CSASRLASQETQYF. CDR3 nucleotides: TGCAGTGCTAGCAGACTAGCGAGCCAAGAGACCCAGTACTTC.

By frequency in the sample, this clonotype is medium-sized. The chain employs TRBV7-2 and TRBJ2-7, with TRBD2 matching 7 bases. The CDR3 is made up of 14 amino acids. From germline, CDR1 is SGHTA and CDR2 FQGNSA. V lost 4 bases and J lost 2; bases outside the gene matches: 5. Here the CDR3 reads CASSSSSGTYEQYF. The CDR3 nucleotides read TGTGCCAGCAGCTCCTCTAGCGGCACCTACGAGCAGTACTTC.

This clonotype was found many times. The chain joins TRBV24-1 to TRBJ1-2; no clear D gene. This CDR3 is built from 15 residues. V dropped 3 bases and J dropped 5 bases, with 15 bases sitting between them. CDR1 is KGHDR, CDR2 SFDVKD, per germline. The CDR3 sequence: CATSDQDSLGYGYTF. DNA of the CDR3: TGTGCCACCAGTGATCAGGACTCGCTCGGATATGGCTACACCTTC.

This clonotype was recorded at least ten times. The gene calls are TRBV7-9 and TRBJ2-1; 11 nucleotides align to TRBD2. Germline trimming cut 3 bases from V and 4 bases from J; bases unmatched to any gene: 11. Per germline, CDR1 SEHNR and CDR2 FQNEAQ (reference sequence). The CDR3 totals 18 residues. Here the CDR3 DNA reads TGTGCCAGCAGCTTTGGGTTAGCGGGAGGGCCTAGATACAATGAGCAGTTCTTC. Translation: CASSFGLAGGPRYNEQFF.

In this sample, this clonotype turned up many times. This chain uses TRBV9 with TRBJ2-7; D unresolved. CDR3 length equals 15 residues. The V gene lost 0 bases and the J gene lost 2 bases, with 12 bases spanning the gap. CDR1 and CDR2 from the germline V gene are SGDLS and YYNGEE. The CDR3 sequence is CASSVAAGPAYEQYF. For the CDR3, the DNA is TGTGCCAGCAGCGTAGCGGCAGGACCAGCCTACGAGCAGTACTTC.

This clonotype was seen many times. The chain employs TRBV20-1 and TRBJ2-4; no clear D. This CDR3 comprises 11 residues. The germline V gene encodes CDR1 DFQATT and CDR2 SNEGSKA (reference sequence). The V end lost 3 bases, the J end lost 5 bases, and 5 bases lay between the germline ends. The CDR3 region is CSASAQNIQYF. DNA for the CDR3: TGCAGTGCTAGTGCCCAAAACATTCAGTACTTC.